These 31 T cell receptor beta chains originate from one sample sequenced in a study of T cells in Graves' hyperthyroidism and ophthalmopathy (dated by TCRdb to the late 2010s). The library came from multiplex PCR. The reads were generated on an Illumina HiSeq 2000. Amplification of TCR beta CDR3 regions was carried out from RNA transcripts. For the first round of RT-PCR on the TCR CDR3, the HTBI primer set was used together with the Qiagen OneStep RT-PCR kit. TCRdb reran the public reads through fastp at Q25 and MiXCR, keeping productive beta chains. Here each entry gathers all rows of one CDR3 protein and keeps the most common genes and DNA. The sample has 700,000 or so distinct CDR3 sequences on record, 15% to 20% of them singletons. In total, the top ten clones hold around 8% of the sample. Material for sequencing was blood. The receptors originated from a man aged 18 to 30 with Graves' hyperthyroidism.

The sample holds many counts of this clonotype. CDR3 protein: CSARDIGDVSSTDTQYF. The DNA for the CDR3 is TGCAGTGCTAGAGACATAGGGGACGTATCTAGCACAGATACGCAGTATTTT. V and J are TRBV20-1 and TRBJ2-3; TRBD1 or TRBD2 may be the D gene (5 bases each). V shed 0 bases and J shed 0 bases, with 16 bases lying between them. Looked up from germline, CDR1 is DFQATT and CDR2 is SNEGSKA (reference sequence). The CDR3 is 17 amino acids.

This clonotype showed up many times. V is TRBV3-1 and J is TRBJ1-2, with TRBD1 matching 12 bases. V lost 5 bases to trimming and J lost 5 bases; unmatched junction nucleotides: 9. CDR1 and CDR2 (germline): LGHDT, YNNKEL (reference sequence). The CDR3 is made up of 16 amino acids. CDR3 amino acids: CASSDGTGGASYGYTF. CDR3 bases: TGTGCCAGCAGCGACGGGACAGGGGGCGCAAGTTATGGCTACACCTTC.

Ten or more counts support this clonotype. The chain is built from TRBV10-3 and TRBJ2-3; D possibly corresponds to TRBD2 (6 bases). CDR1 is ENHRY, CDR2 SYGVKD, per germline. Trimming left V 0 bases short and J 0 bases short, with 13 bases between. The CDR3 consists of 17 residues. The DNA of the CDR3 is TGTGCCATCAGTGAGTCCTTGGCTAGCGCTAGCACAGATACGCAGTATTTT. Translation: CAISESLASASTDTQYF.

This clonotype was found many times. J is TRBJ2-1 and V is TRBV28; D uncertain. CDR3 length equals 13 residues. Trimming took off 1 base at V and 3 bases at J, with 4 bases between the two ends. Germline CDR1 and CDR2: MDHEN and SYDVKM. CDR3 DNA: TGTGCCAGCAGTTTATATCTCTACAATGAGCAGTTCTTC. It specifies CASSLYLYNEQFF.

With regard to this clonotype: This may be a read error, as it is one base from a much larger clone. The J gene is TRBJ2-1, the V gene TRBV10-3, with 7 bases identical to TRBD1. The CDR3 length is 16 residues. The germline CDR1 and CDR2 sequences are ENHRY and SYGVKD. The V and J ends lost 1 base and 2 bases, in that order; junction bases with no gene match: 5. This CDR3 is CAISEYRGIPYNEQFF. The DNA of the CDR3 is TGTGCCATCAGTGAGTACAGGGGAATTCCCTACAATGAGCAGTTCTTC.

The chain is built from TRBV6-1 and TRBJ2-3; 8 bases are a match to TRBD2. After removal of 5 bases from V and 1 base from J, the junction contained 8 bases not matched to a gene. Germline loops: CDR1 MNHNS, CDR2 SASEGT. This CDR3 comprises 16 residues. The CDR3 DNA sequence: TGTGCCAGCAGTATCCTAAGCGGGAGTGGCACAGATACGCAGTATTTT. It specifies CASSILSGSGTDTQYF.

The genes are TRBV4-1 and TRBJ2-7; 8 bases agree with TRBD2. The trim removed 1 base at V and 2 bases at J, leaving 4 bases unmatched. CDR3 length: 15 residues. Germline CDR1 is MGHRA and CDR2 is YSYEKL. CDR3 region: CASSQVLRGAYEQYF. The CDR3, as DNA: TGCGCCAGCAGCCAAGTTTTGCGGGGGGCCTACGAGCAGTACTTC.

In its sample, this clonotype was seen a few times. The chain is built from TRBV24-1 and TRBJ1-3; a possible D gene is TRBD1 (5 bases). The CDR3 is made up of 15 amino acids. V was shortened by 8 bases and J by 3 bases, with 16 bases between the two germline ends. Germline CDR1 and CDR2: KGHDR and SFDVKD. The CDR3 is CATILWRGGGNTIYF. The CDR3 nucleotides are TGTGCCACCATTCTATGGCGGGGGGGTGGAAACACCATATATTTT.

This chain uses TRBV20-1 with TRBJ1-6, with 10 bases that match TRBD1. The ends lost 2 bases at V and 0 bases at J; junction bases unmatched: 4. This CDR3 is 17 amino acids long. Germline-derived CDR1 and CDR2 are DFQATT and SNEGSKA (reference sequence). In DNA, the CDR3 is TGCAGTGCTAGACCCAGGACAGGGGGCTCCTATAATTCACCCCTCCACTTT. Its protein is CSARPRTGGSYNSPLHF.

This clonotype was counted many times. This rearrangement joins TRBV27 to TRBJ2-1; 7 bases fit TRBD2. Germline V gene sequence: CDR1 MNHEY, CDR2 SMNVEV (reference sequence). The CDR3 sequence is 18 residues long. J gave up 0 bases and V 5 bases, and 13 bases lay outside the gene matches. The CDR3 here is CASSRLSIGGSSYNEQFF. CDR3 DNA: TGTGCCAGCAGTCGTCTAAGTATTGGCGGGAGCTCCTACAATGAGCAGTTCTTC.

The table lists this clonotype with a few counts. The rearrangement links TRBV4-3 to TRBJ2-1; TRBD1 matches at 8 bases. Germline CDR1 reads LGHNA; CDR2 reads YSLEER. The CDR3 extends over 15 amino acids. V lost 4 bases, J lost 7 bases, and 9 bases stayed unmatched. The CDR3 DNA reads as TGCGCCAGCAGCCGGCTAGACAGGGGTGGGAATGAGCAGTTCTTC. It codes for CASSRLDRGGNEQFF.

The table lists this clonotype with a few counts. This chain uses TRBV6-1 with TRBJ2-3; 13 nucleotides align to TRBD2. The CDR3 consists of 15 residues. CDR1 and CDR2 (germline): MNHNS, SASEGT. V was pared by 7 bases and J by 5 bases, with 6 bases of the junction left unmatched. CDR3 DNA sequence: TGTGCCAGCACTAGGACTAGCGGGAGAGAAGATACGCAGTATTTT. Translation: CASTRTSGREDTQYF.

The sample holds a few counts of this clonotype. The V and J genes are TRBV29-1 and TRBJ1-1; D is unresolved. Germline values: CDR1 SQVTM, CDR2 ANQGSEA. The CDR3 has 11 residues. V lost 4 bases to trimming and J lost 3 bases, with 6 bases between them. In DNA form, the CDR3 reads TGCAGCGTTGGTCTGGACACTGAAGCTTTCTTT. Protein product: CSVGLDTEAFF.

The chain employs TRBV3-1 and TRBJ1-5; 8 bases map to TRBD1. The CDR3 runs to 11 residues. Germline V lookup: CDR1 LGHDT, CDR2 YNNKEL (reference sequence). V lost 6 bases, J lost 9 bases, and 1 base stayed unmatched. The CDR3 nucleotides read TGTGCCAGCAGTGGACAGGGGCCCCAGCATTTT. It translates to CASSGQGPQHF.

The chain uses TRBV25-1 and TRBJ1-2, with D possibly being TRBD1 (5 bases). V was shortened by 1 base and J by 4 bases, with 16 bases between the two germline ends. Germline CDR1 is MGHDK and CDR2 is SYGVNS. The CDR3 runs to 16 residues. The chain's CDR3 is CASSEFGPAGGYGYTF. CDR3 in DNA: TGTGCCAGCAGTGAATTCGGGCCCGCGGGGGGCTATGGCTACACCTTC.

The chain carries TRBV3-1 and TRBJ1-3; 7 bases line up with TRBD1. CDR1 and CDR2 (germline): LGHDT, YNNKEL (reference sequence). This CDR3 spans 15 amino acids. J lost 5 bases, V lost 4 bases, and 8 bases had no gene match. CDR3 nucleotides: TGTGCCAGCAGCCCACGGGACAGTATCCGAAACACCATATATTTT. Residues: CASSPRDSIRNTIYF.

This clonotype has only a few counts. The chain is built from TRBV28 and TRBJ2-7; 11 bases line up with TRBD2. The germline V gene has CDR1 MDHEN and CDR2 SYDVKM. V lost 8 bases to trimming and J lost 2 bases; unmatched junction nucleotides: 5. The CDR3 length is 14 residues. The CDR3 reads CASGPGLAAYEQYF. The CDR3 DNA reads as TGTGCCAGCGGGCCGGGACTAGCGGCCTACGAGCAGTACTTC.

The chain couples TRBV12-5 to TRBJ2-5, with D unclear. Trimming left V 0 bases short and J 5 bases short, with 7 bases between. Per the germline V gene, CDR1 is LGHNT and CDR2 is FRNRAP. The CDR3 totals 13 residues. The CDR3 DNA reads as TGTGCTAGTGGTTTGGTAGTGGGGGAGACCCAGTACTTC. This gives the protein CASGLVVGETQYF.

Comments on this clonotype: A junction boundary mismatches the germline segment, possibly from a read error. The chain is built from TRBV20-1 and TRBJ2-3, with TRBD1 matching 7 bases. CDR1 is DFQATT and CDR2 is SNEGSKA in the germline V gene (reference sequence). This CDR3 spans 15 amino acids. The CDR3 DNA sequence: TGCAGTGCTAGAGATCAGGGGAGTGGGACAGATACGCAGTGTTTT. Amino acid sequence: CSARDQGSGTDTQCF.

This sequence joins TRBV25-1 and TRBJ2-1, with 8 bases that match TRBD2. CDR3 length: 14 residues. CDR1 is MGHDK, CDR2 SYGVNS, per germline. V lost 3 bases, J lost 2 bases, and 0 bases stayed unmatched. The CDR3: CASSEREAYNEQFF. The CDR3 DNA reads as TGTGCCAGCAGTGAGCGGGAGGCCTACAATGAGCAGTTCTTC.

The J gene is TRBJ1-4, the V gene TRBV9; D is possibly TRBD1 (6 bases). Trimming shortened V by 3 bases and J by 5 bases, and 11 bases separated the two germline ends. The CDR3 consists of 14 residues. Germline V lookup: CDR1 SGDLS, CDR2 YYNGEE. The CDR3 here is CASSAPGANEKLFF. In nucleotides, the CDR3 is TGTGCCAGCAGCGCTCCAGGGGCGAATGAAAAACTGTTTTTT.

Many counts were recorded for this clonotype. The V call is TRBV6-1, the J call TRBJ2-7; D not resolved. Germline V CDR1 and CDR2: MNHNS, SASEGT. V was clipped by 3 bases and J by 6 bases, with 18 bases between them. The CDR3 is made up of 15 amino acids. CDR3 coding DNA: TGTGCCAGCAGTGATACACCAGGAGAGCCTTCCGAGCAGTACTTC. Translation: CASSDTPGEPSEQYF.

This clonotype was recorded many times. The V gene is TRBV6-2 or TRBV6-3, the J gene TRBJ2-1, with a tentative D call TRBD1 (5 bases). The germline gives CDR1 MNHEY, CDR2 SVGEGT. Trimming took 8 bases from V and 5 from J, leaving 19 bases between them. The length of the CDR3 is 15 residues. This CDR3 reads CASWTLKGRDNEQFF. Here the CDR3 DNA reads TGTGCCAGCTGGACGCTGAAGGGGCGAGACAATGAGCAGTTCTTC.

The chain combines TRBV30 with TRBJ2-5, with D tentatively TRBD1 (5 bases). The CDR3 consists of 17 residues. Trimming removed 4 bases from V and 2 bases from J, with 23 bases in between. Germline V gene lookup returns CDR1 GTSNPN and CDR2 SVGIG (reference sequence). For the CDR3, the DNA is TGTGCCTGGACCATCCCTATTTACGACAGCCAGCAAGAGACCCAGTACTTC. It translates to CAWTIPIYDSQQETQYF.

This clonotype was detected many times. The chain joins TRBV18 to TRBJ1-5; TRBD1 is a possible D gene (6 bases). V lost 3 bases to trimming and J lost 3 bases, with 12 bases between them. Germline assignment: CDR1 KGHSH and CDR2 LQKENI. The CDR3 consists of 15 residues. CDR3 in amino acids: CASSPLGQPNQPQHF. In nucleotides, the CDR3 is TGTGCCAGCTCACCCCTCGGACAGCCCAATCAGCCCCAGCATTTT.

The chain has TRBV19 and TRBJ2-1; 8 bases fit TRBD1. This CDR3 comprises 14 residues. Trimming at V came to 7 bases and at J to 1 base, leaving 3 bases not matched to a gene. The germline CDR1 and CDR2 sequences are LNHDA and SQIVND (reference sequence). The CDR3 DNA follows: TGTGCCAGTAACCAGGGGGCGTCCTACAATGAGCAGTTCTTC. Translated, it gives CASNQGASYNEQFF. The entire variable domain, with the rest obtained from reference TRBV19 and TRBJ2-1, is as follows: DGGITQSPKYLFRKEGQNVTLSCEQNLNHDAMYWYRQDPGQGLRLIYYSQIVNDFQKGDIAEGYSVSREKKESFPLTVTSAQKNPTAFYLCASNQGASYNEQFFGPGTRLTVL.

The chain uses TRBV9 and TRBJ1-1, with 9 positions matching TRBD1. Germline CDR1 and CDR2: SGDLS and YYNGEE. The CDR3 covers 15 residues. Trimming cost V 0 bases and J 1 base; bases outside gene matches: 1. This chain's CDR3 is CASSVADRGNTEAFF. As DNA, the CDR3 is TGTGCCAGCAGCGTAGCGGACAGGGGGAACACTGAAGCTTTCTTT.

Only a few counts were recorded for this clonotype. This chain joins TRBV6-2 or TRBV6-3 and TRBJ2-7; D unclear. Germline V lookup: CDR1 MNHEY, CDR2 SVGEGT. V lost 6 bases, J lost 3 bases, and 9 bases lay in between. The CDR3 contains 12 residues. CDR3 nucleotide sequence: TGTGCCAGCAGGGACCCCAACTACGAGCAGTACTTC. It codes for CASRDPNYEQYF.

The J gene is TRBJ2-7, the V gene TRBV20-1; D remains unclear. The CDR3 is 14 residues long. Trimming took off 3 bases at V and 3 bases at J, with 15 bases between the two ends. Germline V lookup: CDR1 DFQATT, CDR2 SNEGSKA (reference sequence). Here the CDR3 DNA reads TGCAGTGCTAGTGGGATAAACGAGGACTACGAGCAGTACTTC. The encoded protein is CSASGINEDYEQYF.

This sequence joins TRBV12-5 and TRBJ2-1; 9 positions agree with TRBD1. The CDR3 runs 16 residues. CDR1 LGHNT and CDR2 FRNRAP come from the germline V gene. J lost 7 bases, V lost 8 bases, and 15 bases had no gene match. CDR3 nucleotide sequence: TGTGCTAGTAGCCCCCCTGAGACAGGGGGTGGGAATGAGCAGTTCTTC. This translates into CASSPPETGGGNEQFF.

This clonotype was observed a handful of times. The chain combines TRBV28 with TRBJ2-6; tentatively, D is TRBD1 (6 bases). Germline V lookup: CDR1 MDHEN, CDR2 SYDVKM. The ends were cut back, 3 bases at V and 1 base at J, with 13 bases in the middle. The CDR3 runs to 17 residues. The CDR3 nucleotides read TGTGCCAGCAGTTTGCCAGGGGACCTGTCTGGGGCCAACGTCCTGACTTTC. Translation gives CASSLPGDLSGANVLTF.